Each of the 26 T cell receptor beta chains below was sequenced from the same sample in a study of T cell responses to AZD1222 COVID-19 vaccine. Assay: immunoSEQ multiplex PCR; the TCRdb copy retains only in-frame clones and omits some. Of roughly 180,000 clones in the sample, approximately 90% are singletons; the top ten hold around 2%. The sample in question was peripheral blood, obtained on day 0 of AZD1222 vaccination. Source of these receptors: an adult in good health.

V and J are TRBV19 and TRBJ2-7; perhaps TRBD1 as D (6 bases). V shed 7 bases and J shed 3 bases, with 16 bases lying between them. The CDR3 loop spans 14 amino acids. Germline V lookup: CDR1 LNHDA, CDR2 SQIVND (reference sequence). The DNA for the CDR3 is TGTGCCAGTAAACCACAGGGTCTGAACTACGAGCAGTACTTC. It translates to CASKPQGLNYEQYF.

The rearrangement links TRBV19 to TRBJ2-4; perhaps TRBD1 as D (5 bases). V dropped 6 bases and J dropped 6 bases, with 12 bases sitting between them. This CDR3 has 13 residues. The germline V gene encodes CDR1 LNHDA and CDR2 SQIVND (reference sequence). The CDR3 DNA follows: TGTGCCAGTAGCACTACAGGCACAAACATTCAGTACTTC. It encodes CASSTTGTNIQYF.

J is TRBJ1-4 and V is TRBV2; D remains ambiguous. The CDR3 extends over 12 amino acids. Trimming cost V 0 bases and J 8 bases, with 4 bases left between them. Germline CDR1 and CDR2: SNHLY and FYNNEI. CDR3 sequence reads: CASSEAKEKLFF. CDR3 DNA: TGTGCCAGCAGTGAAGCGAAAGAAAAACTGTTTTTT.

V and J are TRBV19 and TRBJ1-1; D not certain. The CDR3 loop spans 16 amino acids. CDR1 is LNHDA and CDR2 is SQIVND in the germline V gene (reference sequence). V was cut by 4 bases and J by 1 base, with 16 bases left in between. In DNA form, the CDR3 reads TGTGCCAGTAGTACCCGGACTCCTCCTCGGAACACTGAAGCTTTCTTT. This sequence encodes CASSTRTPPRNTEAFF.

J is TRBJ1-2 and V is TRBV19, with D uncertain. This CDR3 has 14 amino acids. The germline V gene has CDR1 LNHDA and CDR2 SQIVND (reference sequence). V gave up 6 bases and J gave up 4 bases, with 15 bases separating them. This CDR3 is CASRYGNDAYGYTF. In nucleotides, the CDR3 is TGTGCCAGTAGGTATGGGAACGACGCCTATGGCTACACCTTC. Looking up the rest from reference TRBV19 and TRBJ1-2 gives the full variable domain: DGGITQSPKYLFRKEGQNVTLSCEQNLNHDAMYWYRQDPGQGLRLIYYSQIVNDFQKGDIAEGYSVSREKKESFPLTVTSAQKNPTAFYLCASRYGNDAYGYTFGSGTRLTVV.

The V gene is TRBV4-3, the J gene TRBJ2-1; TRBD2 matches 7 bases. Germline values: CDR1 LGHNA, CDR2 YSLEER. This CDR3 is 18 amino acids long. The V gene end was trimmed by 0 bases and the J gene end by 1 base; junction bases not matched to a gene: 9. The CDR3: CASSQERSGLGSYNEQFF. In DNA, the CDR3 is TGCGCCAGCAGCCAAGAGAGGTCAGGACTAGGGTCCTACAATGAGCAGTTCTTC.

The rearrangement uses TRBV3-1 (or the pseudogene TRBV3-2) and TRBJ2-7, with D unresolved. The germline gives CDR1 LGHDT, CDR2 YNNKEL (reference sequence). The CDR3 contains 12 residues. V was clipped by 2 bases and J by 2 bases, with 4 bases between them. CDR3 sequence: CASSQLAYEQYF. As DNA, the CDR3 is TGTGCCAGCAGCCAACTAGCCTACGAGCAGTACTTC.

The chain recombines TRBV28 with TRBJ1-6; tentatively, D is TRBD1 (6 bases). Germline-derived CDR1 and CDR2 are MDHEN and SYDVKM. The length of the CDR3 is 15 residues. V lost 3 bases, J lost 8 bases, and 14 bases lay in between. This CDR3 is CASSLVLQGHSPLHF. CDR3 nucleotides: TGTGCCAGCAGTTTGGTTTTACAGGGACATTCACCCCTCCACTTT.

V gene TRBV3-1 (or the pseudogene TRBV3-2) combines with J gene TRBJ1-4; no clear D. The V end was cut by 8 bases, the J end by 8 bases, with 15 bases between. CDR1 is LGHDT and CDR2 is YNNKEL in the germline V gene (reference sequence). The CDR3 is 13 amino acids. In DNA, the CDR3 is TGTGCCAGCCGGATTGGGTCTGGGGAAAAACTGTTTTTT. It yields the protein CASRIGSGEKLFF.

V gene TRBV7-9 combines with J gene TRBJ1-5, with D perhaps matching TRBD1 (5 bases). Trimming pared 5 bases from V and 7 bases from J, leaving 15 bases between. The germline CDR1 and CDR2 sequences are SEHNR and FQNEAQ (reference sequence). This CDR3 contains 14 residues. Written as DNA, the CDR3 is TGTGCCAGCAGCATTACCGGGACTAAACAGCCCCAGCATTTT. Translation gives CASSITGTKQPQHF.

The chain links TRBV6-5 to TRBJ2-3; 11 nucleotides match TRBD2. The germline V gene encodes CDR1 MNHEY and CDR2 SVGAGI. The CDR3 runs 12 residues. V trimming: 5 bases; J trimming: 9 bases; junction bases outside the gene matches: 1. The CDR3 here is CASSPSGGTQYF. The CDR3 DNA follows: TGTGCCAGCAGTCCTAGCGGGGGGACGCAGTATTTT.

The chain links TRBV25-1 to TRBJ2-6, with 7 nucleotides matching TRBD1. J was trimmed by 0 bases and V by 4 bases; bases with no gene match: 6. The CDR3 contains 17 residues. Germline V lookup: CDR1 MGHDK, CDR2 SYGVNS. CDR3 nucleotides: TGTGCCAGCAGTGTAACAGGGGCTCACTCTGGGGCCAACGTCCTGACTTTC. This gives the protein CASSVTGAHSGANVLTF.

The CDR3 DNA is TGTGCTAGTGGCAAGTACTTGGGCGGGAGTTGGACCGGGGAGCTGTTTTTT. This encodes CASGKYLGGSWTGELFF. The chain links TRBV12-5 to TRBJ2-2, with 7 bases lining up with TRBD2. The CDR3 is 17 amino acids. CDR1 LGHNT and CDR2 FRNRAP come from the germline V gene. V was pared by 6 bases and J by 5 bases, with 15 bases of the junction left unmatched.

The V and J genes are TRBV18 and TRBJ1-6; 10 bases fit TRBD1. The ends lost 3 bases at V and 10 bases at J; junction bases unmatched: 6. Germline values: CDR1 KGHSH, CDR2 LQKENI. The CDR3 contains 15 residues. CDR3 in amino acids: CASSPPGQGRSPLHF. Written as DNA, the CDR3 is TGTGCCAGCTCACCGCCGGGACAGGGGAGGTCACCCCTCCACTTT. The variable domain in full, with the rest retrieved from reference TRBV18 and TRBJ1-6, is NAGVMQNPRHLVRRRGQEARLRCSPMKGHSHVYWYRQLPEEGLKFMVYLQKENIIDESGMPKERFSAEFPKEGPSILRIQQVVRGDSAAYFCASSPPGQGRSPLHFGNGTRLTVT.

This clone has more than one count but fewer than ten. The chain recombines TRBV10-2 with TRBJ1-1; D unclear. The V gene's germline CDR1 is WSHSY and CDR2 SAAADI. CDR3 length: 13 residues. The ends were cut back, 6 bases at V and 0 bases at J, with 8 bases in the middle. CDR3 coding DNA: TGCGCCAGCAGGTCAACATTGAACACTGAAGCTTTCTTT. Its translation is CASRSTLNTEAFF.

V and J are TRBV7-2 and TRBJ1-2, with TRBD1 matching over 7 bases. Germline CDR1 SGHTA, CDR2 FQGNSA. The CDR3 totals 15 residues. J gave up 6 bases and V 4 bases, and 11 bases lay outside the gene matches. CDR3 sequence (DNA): TGTGCCAGCAGCTCGGAGGGGACAGTCAGTCATGGCTACACCTTC. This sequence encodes CASSSEGTVSHGYTF.

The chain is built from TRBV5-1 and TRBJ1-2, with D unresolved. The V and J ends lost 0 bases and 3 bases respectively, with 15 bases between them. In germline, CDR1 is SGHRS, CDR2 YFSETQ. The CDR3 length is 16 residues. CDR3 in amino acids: CASSLGREGLYYGYTF. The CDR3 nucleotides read TGCGCCAGCAGCTTGGGTCGTGAGGGATTATACTATGGCTACACCTTC.

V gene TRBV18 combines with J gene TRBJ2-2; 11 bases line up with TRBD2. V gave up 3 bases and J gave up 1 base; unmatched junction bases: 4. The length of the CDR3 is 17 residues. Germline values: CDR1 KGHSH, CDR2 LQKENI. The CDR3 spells CASSPTLAGVNTGELFF. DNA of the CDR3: TGTGCCAGCTCACCGACACTAGCGGGGGTGAACACCGGGGAGCTGTTTTTT.

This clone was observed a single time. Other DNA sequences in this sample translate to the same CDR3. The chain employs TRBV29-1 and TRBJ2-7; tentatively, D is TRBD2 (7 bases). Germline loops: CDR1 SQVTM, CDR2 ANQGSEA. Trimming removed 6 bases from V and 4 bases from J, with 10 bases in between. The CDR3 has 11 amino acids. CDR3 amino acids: CSVGGGYEQYF. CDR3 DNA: TGCAGCGTGGGAGGGGGTTACGAGCAGTACTTC.

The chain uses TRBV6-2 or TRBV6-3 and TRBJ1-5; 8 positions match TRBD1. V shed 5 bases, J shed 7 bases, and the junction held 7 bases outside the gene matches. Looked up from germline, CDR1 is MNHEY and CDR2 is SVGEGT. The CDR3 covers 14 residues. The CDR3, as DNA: TGTGCCAGCAGTATCGGACAGGGTATACAGCCCCAGCATTTT. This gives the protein CASSIGQGIQPQHF.

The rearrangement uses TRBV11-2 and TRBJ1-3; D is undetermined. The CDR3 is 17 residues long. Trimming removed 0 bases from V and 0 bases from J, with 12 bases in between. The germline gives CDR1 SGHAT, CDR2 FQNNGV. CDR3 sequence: CASSLESPLSSGNTIYF. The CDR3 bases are TGTGCCAGCAGCTTAGAGAGCCCTCTCTCCTCTGGAAACACCATATATTTT.

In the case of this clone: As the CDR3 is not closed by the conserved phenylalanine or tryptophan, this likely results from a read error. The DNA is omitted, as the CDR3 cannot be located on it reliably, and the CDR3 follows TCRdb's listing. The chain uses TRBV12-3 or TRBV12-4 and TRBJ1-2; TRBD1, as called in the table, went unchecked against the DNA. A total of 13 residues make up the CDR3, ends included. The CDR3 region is CASSSTPLSDRIL.

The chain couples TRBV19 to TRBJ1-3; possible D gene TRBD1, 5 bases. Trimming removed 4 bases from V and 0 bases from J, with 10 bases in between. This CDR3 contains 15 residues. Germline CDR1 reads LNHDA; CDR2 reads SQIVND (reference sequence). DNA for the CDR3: TGTGCCAGTAGTACTCCGACAGTCTCTGGAAACACCATATATTTT. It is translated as CASSTPTVSGNTIYF. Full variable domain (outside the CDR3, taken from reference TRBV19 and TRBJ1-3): DGGITQSPKYLFRKEGQNVTLSCEQNLNHDAMYWYRQDPGQGLRLIYYSQIVNDFQKGDIAEGYSVSREKKESFPLTVTSAQKNPTAFYLCASSTPTVSGNTIYFGEGSWLTVV.

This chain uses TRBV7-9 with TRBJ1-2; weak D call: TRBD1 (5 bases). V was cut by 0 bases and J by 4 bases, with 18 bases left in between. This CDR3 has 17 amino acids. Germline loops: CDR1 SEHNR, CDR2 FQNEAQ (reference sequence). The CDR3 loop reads CASSLASRAGPIYGYTF. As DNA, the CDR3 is TGTGCCAGCAGCTTAGCTTCAAGGGCAGGGCCAATCTATGGCTACACCTTC.

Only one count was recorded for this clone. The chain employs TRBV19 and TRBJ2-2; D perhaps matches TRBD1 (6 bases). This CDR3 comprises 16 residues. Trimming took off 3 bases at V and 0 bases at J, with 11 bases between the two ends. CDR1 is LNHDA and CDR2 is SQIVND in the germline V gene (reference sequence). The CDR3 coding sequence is TGTGCCAGTAGTATCGACAGGACAGCGAACACCGGGGAGCTGTTTTTT. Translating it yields CASSIDRTANTGELFF.

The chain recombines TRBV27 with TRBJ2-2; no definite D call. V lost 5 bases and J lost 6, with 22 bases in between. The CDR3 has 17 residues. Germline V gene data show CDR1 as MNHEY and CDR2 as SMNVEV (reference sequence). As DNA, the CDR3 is TGTGCCAGCAGTCAAACCTCCGTGCTGGGTACAGCCGGGGAGCTGTTTTTT. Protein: CASSQTSVLGTAGELFF.